This T cell receptor beta chain was observed in a study of T cell changes during pregnancy in multiple sclerosis. Germline V gives CDR1 SNHLY, CDR2 FYNNEI. This CDR3 region has 13 residues. The V end was cut by 0 bases, the J end by 11 bases, with 13 bases between. This table comes from immunoSEQ multiplex PCR, and its TCRdb copy is limited to in-frame clones, with some not included. This repertoire shows 45,000 to 55,000 clones, 92% found once; its top ten account for more than 0.15%. The starting material was CD4+ T cells from peripheral blood mononuclear cells, obtained after pregnancy. The sequence came from a female donor in good health, enrolled as a control in a pregnancy study. The J gene is TRBJ1-1, the V gene TRBV2; tentatively, D is TRBD1 (6 bases). The CDR3 DNA follows: TGTGCCAGCAGTGAAGCTTTTGGGGGCGCGGCTTTCTTT. Encoded protein: CASSEAFGGAAFF.